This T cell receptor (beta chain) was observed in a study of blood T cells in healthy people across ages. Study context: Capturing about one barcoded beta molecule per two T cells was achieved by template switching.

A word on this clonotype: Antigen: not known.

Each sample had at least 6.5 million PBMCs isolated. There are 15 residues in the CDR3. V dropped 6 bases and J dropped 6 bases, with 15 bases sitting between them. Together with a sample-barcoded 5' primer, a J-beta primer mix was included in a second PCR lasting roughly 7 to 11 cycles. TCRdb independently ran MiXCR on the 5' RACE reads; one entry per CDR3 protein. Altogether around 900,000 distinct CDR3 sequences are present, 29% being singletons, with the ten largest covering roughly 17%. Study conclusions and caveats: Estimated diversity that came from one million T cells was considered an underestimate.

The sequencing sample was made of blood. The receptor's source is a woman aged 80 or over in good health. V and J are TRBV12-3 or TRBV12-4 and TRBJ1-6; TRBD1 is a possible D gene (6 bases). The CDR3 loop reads CASSLQGQINSPLHF. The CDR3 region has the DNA TGTGCCAGCAGCCTCCAAGGACAGATTAATTCACCCCTCCACTTT.